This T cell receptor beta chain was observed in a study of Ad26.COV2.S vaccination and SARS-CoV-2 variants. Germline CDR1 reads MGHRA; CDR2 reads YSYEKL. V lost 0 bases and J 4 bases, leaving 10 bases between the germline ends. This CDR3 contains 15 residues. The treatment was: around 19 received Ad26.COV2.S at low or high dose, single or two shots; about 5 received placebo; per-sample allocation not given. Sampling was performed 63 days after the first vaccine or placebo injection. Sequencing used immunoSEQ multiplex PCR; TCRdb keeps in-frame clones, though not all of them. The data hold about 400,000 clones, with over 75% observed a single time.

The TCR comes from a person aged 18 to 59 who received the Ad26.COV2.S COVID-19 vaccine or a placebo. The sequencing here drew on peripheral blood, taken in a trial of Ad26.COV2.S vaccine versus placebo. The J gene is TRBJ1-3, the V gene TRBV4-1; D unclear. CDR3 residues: CASSQDDLGGNTIYF. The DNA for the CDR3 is TGCGCCAGCAGCCAAGATGACCTGGGCGGAAACACCATATATTTT.